This record looks at one T cell receptor (beta chain) sequence and its context. Its matching antigen is unknown. Unmatched junction bases numbered 11, after V lost 3 bases and J lost 6 bases. Germline CDR1 reads MDHEN; CDR2 reads SYDVKM. The CDR3 length is 16 residues. The entry originates in a study of T cell responses to AZD1222 COVID-19 vaccine. Overall study findings and caveats: There were mostly white British donors and more females than males, and clonal diversity was possibly underestimated. Scientists sampled the repertoires only once the peak T cell response had passed.

This table comes from immunoSEQ multiplex PCR, and its TCRdb copy is limited to in-frame clones, with some not included. The sample yields over 130,000 clones, over 85% seen once. The clonotype originates from an adult in good health. The sample here was peripheral blood, taken on day 0 of AZD1222 vaccination. This sequence joins TRBV28 and TRBJ2-1, with 7 bases lining up with TRBD2. The CDR3 DNA is TGTGCCAGCAGTTTCGTTGCGGGGGAAAGACCCAATGAGCAGTTCTTC. The encoded protein is CASSFVAGERPNEQFF.